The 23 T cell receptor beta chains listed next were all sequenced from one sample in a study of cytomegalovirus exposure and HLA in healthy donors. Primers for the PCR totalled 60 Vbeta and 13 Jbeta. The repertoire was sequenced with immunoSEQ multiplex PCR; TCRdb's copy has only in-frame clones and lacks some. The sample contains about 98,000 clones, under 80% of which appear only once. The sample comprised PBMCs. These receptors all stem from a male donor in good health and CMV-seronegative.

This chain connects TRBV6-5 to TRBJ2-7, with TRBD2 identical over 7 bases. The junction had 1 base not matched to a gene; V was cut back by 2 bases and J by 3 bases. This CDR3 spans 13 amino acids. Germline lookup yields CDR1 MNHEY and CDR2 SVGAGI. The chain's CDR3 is CASSYGEGYEQYF. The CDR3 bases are TGTGCCAGCAGTTACGGGGAGGGCTACGAGCAGTACTTC.

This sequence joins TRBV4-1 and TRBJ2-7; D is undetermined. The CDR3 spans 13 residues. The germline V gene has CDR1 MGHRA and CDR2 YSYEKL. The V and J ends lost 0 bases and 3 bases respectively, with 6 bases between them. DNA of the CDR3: TGCGCCAGCAGCCAAGATATCGGCTACGAGCAGTACTTC. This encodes CASSQDIGYEQYF.

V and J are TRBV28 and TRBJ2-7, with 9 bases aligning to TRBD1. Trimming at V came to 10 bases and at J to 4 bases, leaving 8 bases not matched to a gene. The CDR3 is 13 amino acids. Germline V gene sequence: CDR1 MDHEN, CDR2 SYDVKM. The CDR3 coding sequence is TGTGCCACCAGGGACAGGGCTTTATACGAGCAGTACTTC. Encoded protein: CATRDRALYEQYF.

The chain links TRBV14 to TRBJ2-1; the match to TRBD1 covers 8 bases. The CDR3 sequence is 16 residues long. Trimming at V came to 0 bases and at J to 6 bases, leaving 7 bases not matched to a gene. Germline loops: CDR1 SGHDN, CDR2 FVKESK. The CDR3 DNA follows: TGTGCCAGCAGCCAAGATATCGGACAGGGTGCCAATGAGCAGTTCTTC. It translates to CASSQDIGQGANEQFF. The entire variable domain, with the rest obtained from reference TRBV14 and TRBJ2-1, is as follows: EAGVTQFPSHSVIEKGQTVTLRCDPISGHDNLYWYRRVMGKEIKFLLHFVKESKQDESGMPNNRFLAERTGGTYSTLKVQPAELEDSGVYFCASSQDIGQGANEQFFGPGTRLTVL.

DNA of the CDR3: TGTGCCAGCACTTTCCGTACAGGGGGGGATACCGGGGAGCTGTTTTTT. This codes for CASTFRTGGDTGELFF. The chain links TRBV27 to TRBJ2-2; a possible D gene is TRBD1 (8 bases). The CDR3 length is 16 residues. V lost 7 bases, J lost 5 bases, and 20 bases lay in between. CDR1 is MNHEY, CDR2 SMNVEV, per germline (reference sequence).

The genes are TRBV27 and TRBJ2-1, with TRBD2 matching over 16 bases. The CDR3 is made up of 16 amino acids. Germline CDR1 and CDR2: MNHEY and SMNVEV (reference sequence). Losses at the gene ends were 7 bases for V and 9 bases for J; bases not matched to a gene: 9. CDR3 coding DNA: TGTGCCAGCACTGCCGGGACTAGCGGGAGGGCCGCTGAGCAGTTCTTC. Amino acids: CASTAGTSGRAAEQFF.

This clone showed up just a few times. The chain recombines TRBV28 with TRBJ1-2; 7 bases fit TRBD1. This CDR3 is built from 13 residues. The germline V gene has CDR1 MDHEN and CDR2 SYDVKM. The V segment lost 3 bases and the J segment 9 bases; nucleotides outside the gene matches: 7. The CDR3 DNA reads TGTGCCAGCAGTTTGGGGCAGGGGGAAAGCTACACCTTC. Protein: CASSLGQGESYTF.

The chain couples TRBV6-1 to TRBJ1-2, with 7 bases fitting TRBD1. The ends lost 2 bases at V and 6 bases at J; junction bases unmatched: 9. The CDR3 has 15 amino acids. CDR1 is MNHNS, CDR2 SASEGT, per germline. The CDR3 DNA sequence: TGTGCCAGCAGTGAATTGAAGGGGGCGATAAATGGCTACACCTTC. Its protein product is CASSELKGAINGYTF.

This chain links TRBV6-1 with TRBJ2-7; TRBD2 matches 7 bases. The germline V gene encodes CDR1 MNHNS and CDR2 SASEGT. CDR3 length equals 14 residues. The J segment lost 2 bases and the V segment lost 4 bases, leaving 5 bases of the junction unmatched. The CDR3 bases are TGTGCCAGCAGTGGAGGTGGGAGGGCCTACGAGCAGTACTTC. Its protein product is CASSGGGRAYEQYF.

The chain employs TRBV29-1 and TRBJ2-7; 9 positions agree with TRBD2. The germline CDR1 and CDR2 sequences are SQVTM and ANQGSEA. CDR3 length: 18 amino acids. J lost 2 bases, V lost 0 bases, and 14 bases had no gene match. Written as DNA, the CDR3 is TGCAGCGTTGAAGACCCAATGAGGAGTAGCGGGAGAACCTACGAGCAGTACTTC. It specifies CSVEDPMRSSGRTYEQYF.

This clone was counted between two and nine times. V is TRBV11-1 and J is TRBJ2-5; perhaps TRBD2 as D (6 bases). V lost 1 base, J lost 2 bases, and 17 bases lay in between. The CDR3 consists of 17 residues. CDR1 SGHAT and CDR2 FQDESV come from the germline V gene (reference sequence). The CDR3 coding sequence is TGTGCCAGCAGCTTAGGTGGGGCGGGCGGGGAGCAAGAGACCCAGTACTTC. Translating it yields CASSLGGAGGEQETQYF. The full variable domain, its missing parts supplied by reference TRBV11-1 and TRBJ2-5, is EAEVAQSPRYKITEKSQAVAFWCDPISGHATLYWYRQILGQGPELLVQFQDESVVDDSQLPKDRFSAERLKGVDSTLKIQPAELGDSAMYLCASSLGGAGGEQETQYFGPGTRLLVL.

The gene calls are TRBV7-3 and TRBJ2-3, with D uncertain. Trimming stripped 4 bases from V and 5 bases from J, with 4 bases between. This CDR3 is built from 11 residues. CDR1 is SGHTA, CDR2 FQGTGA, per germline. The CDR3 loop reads CASSYGDTQYF. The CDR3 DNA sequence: TGTGCCAGCAGCTACGGAGATACGCAGTATTTT.

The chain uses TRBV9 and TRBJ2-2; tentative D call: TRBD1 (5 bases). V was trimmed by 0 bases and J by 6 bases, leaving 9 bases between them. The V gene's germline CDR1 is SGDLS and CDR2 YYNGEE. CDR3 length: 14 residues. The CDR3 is CASSVAAGPGELFF. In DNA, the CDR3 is TGTGCCAGCAGCGTAGCGGCAGGGCCCGGGGAGCTGTTTTTT.

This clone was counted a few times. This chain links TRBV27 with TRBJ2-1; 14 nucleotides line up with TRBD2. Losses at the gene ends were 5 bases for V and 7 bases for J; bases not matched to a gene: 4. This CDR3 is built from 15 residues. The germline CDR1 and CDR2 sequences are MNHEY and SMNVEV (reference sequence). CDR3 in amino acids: CASSPGTSGSNEQFF. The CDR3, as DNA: TGTGCCAGCAGTCCCGGGACTAGCGGGAGTAATGAGCAGTTCTTC.

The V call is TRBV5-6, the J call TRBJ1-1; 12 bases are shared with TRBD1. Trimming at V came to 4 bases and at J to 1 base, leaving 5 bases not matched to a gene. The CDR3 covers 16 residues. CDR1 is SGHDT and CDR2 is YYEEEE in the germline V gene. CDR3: CASSAPGQGANTEAFF. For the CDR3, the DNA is TGTGCCAGCAGCGCCCCGGGACAGGGGGCGAACACTGAAGCTTTCTTT.

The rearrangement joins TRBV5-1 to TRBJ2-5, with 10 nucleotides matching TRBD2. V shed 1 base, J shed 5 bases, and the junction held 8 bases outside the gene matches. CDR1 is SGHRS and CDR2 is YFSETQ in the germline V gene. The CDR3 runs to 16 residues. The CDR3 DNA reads TGCGCCAGCAGCTTGCTCGCAGCGGGAGGGCTGGAGACCCAGTACTTC. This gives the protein CASSLLAAGGLETQYF.

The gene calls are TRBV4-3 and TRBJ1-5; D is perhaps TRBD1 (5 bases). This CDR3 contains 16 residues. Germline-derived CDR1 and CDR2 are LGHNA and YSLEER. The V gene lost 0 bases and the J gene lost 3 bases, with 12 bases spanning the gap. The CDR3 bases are TGCGCCAGCAGCCAAGATTTCAGGGAAATCAATCAGCCCCAGCATTTT. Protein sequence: CASSQDFREINQPQHF.

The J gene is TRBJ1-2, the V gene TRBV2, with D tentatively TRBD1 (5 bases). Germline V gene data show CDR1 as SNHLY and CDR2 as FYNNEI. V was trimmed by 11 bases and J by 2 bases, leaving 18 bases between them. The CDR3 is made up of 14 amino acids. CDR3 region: CAGRGGGGNYGYTF. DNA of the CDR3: TGTGCCGGAAGAGGAGGCGGGGGGAACTATGGCTACACCTTC.

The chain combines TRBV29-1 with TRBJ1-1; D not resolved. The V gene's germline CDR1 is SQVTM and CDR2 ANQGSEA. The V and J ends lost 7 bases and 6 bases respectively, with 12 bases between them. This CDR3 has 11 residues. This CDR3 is CSARAGPEAFF. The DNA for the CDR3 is TGCAGCGCCCGGGCGGGCCCTGAAGCTTTCTTT.

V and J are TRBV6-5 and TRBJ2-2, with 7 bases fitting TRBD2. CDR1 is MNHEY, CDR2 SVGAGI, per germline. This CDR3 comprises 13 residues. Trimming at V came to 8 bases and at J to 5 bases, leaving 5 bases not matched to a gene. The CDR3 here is CASSRGVTGELFF. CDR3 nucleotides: TGTGCCAGCTCTCGGGGGGTTACCGGGGAGCTGTTTTTT.

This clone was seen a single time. The CDR3, as DNA: TGCGCCAGCAGCTCCGTCGGGACAGGGGCCAACAATGAGCAGTTCTTC. Its protein is CASSSVGTGANNEQFF. The chain combines TRBV5-1 with TRBJ2-1, with TRBD1 matching over 10 bases. This CDR3 contains 16 residues. From germline, CDR1 is SGHRS and CDR2 YFSETQ. V shed 3 bases and J 5 bases; nucleotides not matched to a gene: 8. Complete variable domain (other parts from reference TRBV5-1 and TRBJ2-1): KAGVTQTPRYLIKTRGQQVTLSCSPISGHRSVSWYQQTPGQGLQFLFEYFSETQRNKGNFPGRFSGRQFSNSRSEMNVSTLELGDSALYLCASSSVGTGANNEQFFGPGTRLTVL.

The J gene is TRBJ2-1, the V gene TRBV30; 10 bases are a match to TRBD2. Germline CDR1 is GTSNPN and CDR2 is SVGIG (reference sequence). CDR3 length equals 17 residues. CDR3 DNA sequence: TGTTCCACGTTAAGCTGGCTAGCGGGAGTAAGAGACAATGAGCAGTTCTTC. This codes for CSTLSWLAGVRDNEQFF.

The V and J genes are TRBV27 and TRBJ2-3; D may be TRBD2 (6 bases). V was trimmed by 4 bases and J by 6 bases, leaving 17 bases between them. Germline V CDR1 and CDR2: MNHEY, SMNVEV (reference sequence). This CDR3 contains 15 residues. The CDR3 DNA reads TGTGCCAGCAGTTCGCGTTCGACTAGAATGGATACGCAGTATTTT. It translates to CASSSRSTRMDTQYF.